Described below is a single T cell receptor (beta chain) sequence and its context. Clones were read by immunoSEQ multiplex PCR, and TCRdb kept only the in-frame ones, dropping some. This table holds about 980,000 clones, 70% to 85% found once. The data were obtained in a study of shared clonotypes between healthy human individuals. The CDR3 extends over 14 amino acids. CDR1 and CDR2 (germline): MGHRA, YSYEKL. The V end was cut by 0 bases, the J end by 7 bases, with 10 bases between. This chain joins TRBV4-1 and TRBJ2-1; no clear D. Sequencing was carried out using memory CD4+ T cells sorted from blood. Described subset: CD45RA-negative fraction. The sequence was collected from a man aged 18 to 35 in good health. CDR3 protein: CASSQDDQRNEQFF. In DNA form, the CDR3 reads TGCGCCAGCAGCCAAGATGACCAGAGGAATGAGCAGTTCTTC.